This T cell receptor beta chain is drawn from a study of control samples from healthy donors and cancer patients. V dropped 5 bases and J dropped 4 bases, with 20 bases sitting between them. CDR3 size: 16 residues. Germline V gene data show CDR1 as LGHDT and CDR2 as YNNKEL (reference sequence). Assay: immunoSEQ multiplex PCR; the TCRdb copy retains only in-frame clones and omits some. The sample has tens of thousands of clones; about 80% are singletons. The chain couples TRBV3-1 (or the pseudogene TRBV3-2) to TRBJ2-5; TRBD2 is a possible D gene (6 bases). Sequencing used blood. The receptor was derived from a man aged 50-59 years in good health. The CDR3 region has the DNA TGTGCCAGCAGCAGATCGGGGGAGGTTTTTTTAGAGACCCAGTACTTC. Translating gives CASSRSGEVFLETQYF.